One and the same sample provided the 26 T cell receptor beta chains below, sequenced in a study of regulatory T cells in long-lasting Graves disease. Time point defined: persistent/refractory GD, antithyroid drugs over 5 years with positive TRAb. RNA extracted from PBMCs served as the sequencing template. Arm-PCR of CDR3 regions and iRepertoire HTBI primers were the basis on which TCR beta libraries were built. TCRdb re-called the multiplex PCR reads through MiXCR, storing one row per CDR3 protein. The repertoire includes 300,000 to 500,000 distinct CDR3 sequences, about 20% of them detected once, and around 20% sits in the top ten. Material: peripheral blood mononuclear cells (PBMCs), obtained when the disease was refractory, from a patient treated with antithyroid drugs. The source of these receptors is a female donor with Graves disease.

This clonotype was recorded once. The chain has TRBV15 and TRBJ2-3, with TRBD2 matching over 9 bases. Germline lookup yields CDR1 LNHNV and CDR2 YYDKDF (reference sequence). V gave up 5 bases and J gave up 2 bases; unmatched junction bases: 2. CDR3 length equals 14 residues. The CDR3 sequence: CATSRGRDTDTQYF. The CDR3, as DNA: TGTGCCACCAGCCGCGGGAGGGACACAGATACGCAGTATTTT.

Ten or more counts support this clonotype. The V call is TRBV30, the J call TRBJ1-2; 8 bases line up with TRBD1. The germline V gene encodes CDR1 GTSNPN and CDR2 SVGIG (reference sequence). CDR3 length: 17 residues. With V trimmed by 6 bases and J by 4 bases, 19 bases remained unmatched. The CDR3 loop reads CACYGTGLPGAGYGYTF. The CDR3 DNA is TGTGCCTGTTACGGGACAGGCCTACCGGGCGCGGGCTATGGCTACACCTTC.

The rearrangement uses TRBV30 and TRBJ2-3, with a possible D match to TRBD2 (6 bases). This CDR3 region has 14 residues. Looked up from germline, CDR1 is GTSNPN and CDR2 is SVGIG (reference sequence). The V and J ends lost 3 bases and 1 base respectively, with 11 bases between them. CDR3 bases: TGTGCCTGGAGGGCCACGGGGGGCACAGATACGCAGTATTTT. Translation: CAWRATGGTDTQYF. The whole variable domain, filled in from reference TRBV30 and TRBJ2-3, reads SQTIHQWPATLVQPVGSPLSLECTVEGTSNPNLYWYRQAAGRGLQLLFYSVGIGQISSEVPQNLSASRPQDRQFILSSKKLLLSDSGFYLCAWRATGGTDTQYFGPGTRLTVL.

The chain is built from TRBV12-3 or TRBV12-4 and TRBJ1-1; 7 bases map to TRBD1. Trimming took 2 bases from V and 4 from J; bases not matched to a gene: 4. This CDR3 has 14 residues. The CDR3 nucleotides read TGTGCCAGCAGTTTAAGGGGGCGCGGCACTGAAGCTTTCTTT. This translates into CASSLRGRGTEAFF.

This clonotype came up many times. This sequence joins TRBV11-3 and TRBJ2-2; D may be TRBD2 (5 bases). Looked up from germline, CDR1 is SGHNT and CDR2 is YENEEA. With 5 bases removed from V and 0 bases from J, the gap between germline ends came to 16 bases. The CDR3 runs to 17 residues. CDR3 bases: TGTGCCAGCAGCCCGGACGTGGGAGCGGCGAACACCGGGGAGCTGTTTTTT. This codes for CASSPDVGAANTGELFF. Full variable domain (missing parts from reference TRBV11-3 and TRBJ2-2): EAGVVQSPRYKIIEKKQPVAFWCNPISGHNTLYWYLQNLGQGPELLIRYENEEAVDDSQLPKDRFSAERLKGVDSTLKIQPAELGDSAVYLCASSPDVGAANTGELFFGEGSRLTVL.

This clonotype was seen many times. The CDR3 reads CASSLIAASNNIQYF. The CDR3 nucleotides are TGTGCCAGCAGCTTAATCGCGGCTAGCAATAACATTCAGTACTTC. J is TRBJ2-4 and V is TRBV7-3; D is possibly TRBD2 (5 bases). The germline V and J ends were trimmed by 1 base and 7 bases, with 14 bases remaining between them. Looked up from germline, CDR1 is SGHTA and CDR2 is FQGTGA. The CDR3 runs 15 residues.

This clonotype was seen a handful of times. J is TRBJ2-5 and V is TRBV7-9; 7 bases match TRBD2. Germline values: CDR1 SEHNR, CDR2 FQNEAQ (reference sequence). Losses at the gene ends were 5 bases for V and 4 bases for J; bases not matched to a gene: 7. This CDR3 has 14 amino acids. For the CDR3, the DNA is TGTGCCAGCAGCCCGTGGGGGGGGGGAGAGACCCAGTACTTC. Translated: CASSPWGGGETQYF. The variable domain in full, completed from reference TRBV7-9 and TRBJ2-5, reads DTGVSQNPRHKITKRGQNVTFRCDPISEHNRLYWYRQTLGQGPEFLTYFQNEAQLEKSRLLSDRFSAERPKGSFSTLEIQRTEQGDSAMYLCASSPWGGGETQYFGPGTRLLVL.

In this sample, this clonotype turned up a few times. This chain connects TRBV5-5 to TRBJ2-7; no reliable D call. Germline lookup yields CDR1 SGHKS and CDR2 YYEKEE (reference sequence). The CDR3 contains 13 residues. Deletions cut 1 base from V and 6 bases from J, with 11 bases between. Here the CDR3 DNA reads TGTGCCAGCAGCTTGAGTTTGCACCTCGAGCAGTACTTC. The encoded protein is CASSLSLHLEQYF. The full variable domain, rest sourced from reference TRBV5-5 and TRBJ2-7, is DAGVTQSPTHLIKTRGQQVTLRCSPISGHKSVSWYQQVLGQGPQFIFQYYEKEERGRGNFPDRFSARQFPNYSSELNVNALLLGDSALYLCASSLSLHLEQYFGPGTRLTVT.

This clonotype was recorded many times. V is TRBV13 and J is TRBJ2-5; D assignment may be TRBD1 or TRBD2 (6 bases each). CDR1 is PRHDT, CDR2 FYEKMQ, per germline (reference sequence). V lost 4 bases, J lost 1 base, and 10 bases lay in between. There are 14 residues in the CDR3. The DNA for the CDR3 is TGTGCCAGCAGCTCCCCGGGGGCCCAAGAGACCCAGTACTTC. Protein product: CASSSPGAQETQYF. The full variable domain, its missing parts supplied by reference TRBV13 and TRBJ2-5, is AAGVIQSPRHLIKEKRETATLKCYPIPRHDTVYWYQQGPGQDPQFLISFYEKMQSDKGSIPDRFSAQQFSDYHSELNMSSLELGDSALYFCASSSPGAQETQYFGPGTRLLVL.

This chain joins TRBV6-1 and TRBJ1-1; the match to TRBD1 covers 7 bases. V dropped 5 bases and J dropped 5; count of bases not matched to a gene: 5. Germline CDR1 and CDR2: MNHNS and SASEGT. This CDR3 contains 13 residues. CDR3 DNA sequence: TGTGCCAGCAGTCGGACAGGTCAAACTGAAGCTTTCTTT. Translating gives CASSRTGQTEAFF.

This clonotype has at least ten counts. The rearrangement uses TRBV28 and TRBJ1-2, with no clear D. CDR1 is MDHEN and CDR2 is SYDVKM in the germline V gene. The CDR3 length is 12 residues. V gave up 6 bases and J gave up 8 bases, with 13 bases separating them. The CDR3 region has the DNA TGTGCCAGCAGGGCGAGCGTGGGCGGCTACACCTTC. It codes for CASRASVGGYTF.

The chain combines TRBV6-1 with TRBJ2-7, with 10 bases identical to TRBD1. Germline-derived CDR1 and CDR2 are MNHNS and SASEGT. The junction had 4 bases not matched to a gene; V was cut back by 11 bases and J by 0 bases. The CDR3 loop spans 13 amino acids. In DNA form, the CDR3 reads TGTGCCGCAGGACAGGGGGGCTCCTACGAGCAGTACTTC. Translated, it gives CAAGQGGSYEQYF.

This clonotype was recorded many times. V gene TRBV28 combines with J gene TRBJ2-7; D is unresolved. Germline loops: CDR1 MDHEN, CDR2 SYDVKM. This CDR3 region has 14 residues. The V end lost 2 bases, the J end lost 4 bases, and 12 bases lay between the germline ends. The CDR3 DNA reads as TGTGCCAGCAGTTTAATGGCGAAAGCGTACGAGCAGTACTTC. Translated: CASSLMAKAYEQYF.

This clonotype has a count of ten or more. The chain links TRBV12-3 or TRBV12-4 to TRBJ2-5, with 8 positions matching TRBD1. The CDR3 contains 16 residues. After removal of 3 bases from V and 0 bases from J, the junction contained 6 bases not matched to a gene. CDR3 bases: TGTGCCAGCAGTTTGGGGACAGGAGCTTACCAAGAGACCCAGTACTTC. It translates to CASSLGTGAYQETQYF.

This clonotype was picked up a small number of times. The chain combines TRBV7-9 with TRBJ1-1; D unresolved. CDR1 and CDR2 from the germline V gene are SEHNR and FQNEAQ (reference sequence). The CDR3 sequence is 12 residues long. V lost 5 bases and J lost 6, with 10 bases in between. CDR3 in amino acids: CASSVREAEAFF. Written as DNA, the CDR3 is TGTGCCAGCAGCGTTAGGGAAGCTGAAGCTTTCTTT.

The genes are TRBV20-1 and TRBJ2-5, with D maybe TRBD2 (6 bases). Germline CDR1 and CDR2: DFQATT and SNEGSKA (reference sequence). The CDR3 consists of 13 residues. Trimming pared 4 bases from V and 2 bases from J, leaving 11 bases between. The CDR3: CSAKAGLQETQYF. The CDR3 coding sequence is TGCAGTGCTAAGGCGGGATTACAAGAGACCCAGTACTTC.

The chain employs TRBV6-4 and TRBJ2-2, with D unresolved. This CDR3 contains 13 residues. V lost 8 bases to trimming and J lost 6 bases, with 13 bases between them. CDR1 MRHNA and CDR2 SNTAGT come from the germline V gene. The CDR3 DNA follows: TGTGCCAGCTCAATAACCCGACCCGGGGAGCTGTTTTTT. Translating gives CASSITRPGELFF.

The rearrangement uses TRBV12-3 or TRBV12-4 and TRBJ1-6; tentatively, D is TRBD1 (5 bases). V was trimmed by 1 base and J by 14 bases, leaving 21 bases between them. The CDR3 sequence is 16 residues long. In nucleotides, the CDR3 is TGTGCCAGCAGTTTAGGGGCCGGGACCGGCTTTACAACCCTCCACTTT. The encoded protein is CASSLGAGTGFTTLHF.

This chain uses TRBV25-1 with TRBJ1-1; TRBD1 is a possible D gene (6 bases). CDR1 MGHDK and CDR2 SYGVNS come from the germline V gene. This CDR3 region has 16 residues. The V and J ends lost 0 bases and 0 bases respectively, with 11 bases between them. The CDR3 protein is CASSEYRGDMNTEAFF. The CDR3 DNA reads TGTGCCAGCAGTGAATATCGAGGGGACATGAACACTGAAGCTTTCTTT.

In DNA form, the CDR3 reads TGTGCCAGCGGGGGATTGAGCGGGAAATTCTCTGGGGCCAACGTCCTGACTTTC. Protein: CASGGLSGKFSGANVLTF. The chain couples TRBV13 to TRBJ2-6, with TRBD2 matching over 7 bases. The germline V gene encodes CDR1 PRHDT and CDR2 FYEKMQ (reference sequence). J lost 0 bases, V lost 8 bases, and 13 bases had no gene match. The CDR3 is 18 residues long.

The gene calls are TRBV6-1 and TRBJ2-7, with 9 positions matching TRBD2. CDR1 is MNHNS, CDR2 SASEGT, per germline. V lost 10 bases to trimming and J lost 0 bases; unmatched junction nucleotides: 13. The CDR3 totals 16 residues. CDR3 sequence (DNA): TGTGCCACCTACTCCGCACGGACTAGCGCCTCCTACGAGCAGTACTTC. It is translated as CATYSARTSASYEQYF.

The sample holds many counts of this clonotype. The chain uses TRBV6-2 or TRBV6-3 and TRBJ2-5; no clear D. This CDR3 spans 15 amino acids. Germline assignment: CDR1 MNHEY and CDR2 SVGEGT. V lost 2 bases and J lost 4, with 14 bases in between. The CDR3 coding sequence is TGTGCCAGCAGTTACAATGCGCCCATTGCAGAGACCCAGTACTTC. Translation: CASSYNAPIAETQYF.

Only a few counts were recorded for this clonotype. The CDR3 coding sequence is TGTGCCAGCAGTTCTGGGACAGGGGCGCTGAACACTGAAGCTTTCTTT. It specifies CASSSGTGALNTEAFF. V gene TRBV6-5 combines with J gene TRBJ1-1, with TRBD1 identical over 10 bases. Trimming removed 4 bases from V and 0 bases from J; junction bases left unmatched: 5. This CDR3 has 16 residues. Germline V gene lookup returns CDR1 MNHEY and CDR2 SVGAGI.

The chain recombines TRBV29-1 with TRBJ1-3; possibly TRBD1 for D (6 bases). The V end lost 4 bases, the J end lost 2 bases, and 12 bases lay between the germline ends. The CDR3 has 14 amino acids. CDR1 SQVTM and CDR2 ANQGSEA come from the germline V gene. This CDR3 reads CSVAQGSPGNTIYF. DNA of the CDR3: TGCAGCGTTGCGCAGGGGTCCCCTGGAAACACCATATATTTT.

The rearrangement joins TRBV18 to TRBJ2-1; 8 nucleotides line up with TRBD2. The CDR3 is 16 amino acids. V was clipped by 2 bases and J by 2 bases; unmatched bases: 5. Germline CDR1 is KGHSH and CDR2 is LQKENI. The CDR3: CASSPWGLDAYNEQFF. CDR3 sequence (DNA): TGTGCCAGCTCACCATGGGGACTAGATGCCTACAATGAGCAGTTCTTC.

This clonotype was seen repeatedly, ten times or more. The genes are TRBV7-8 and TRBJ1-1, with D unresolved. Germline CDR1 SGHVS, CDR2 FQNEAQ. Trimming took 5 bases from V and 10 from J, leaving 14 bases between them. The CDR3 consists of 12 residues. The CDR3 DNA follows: TGTGCCAGCAGCCCGGAGACCAAAGGAGCTTTCTTT. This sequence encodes CASSPETKGAFF.